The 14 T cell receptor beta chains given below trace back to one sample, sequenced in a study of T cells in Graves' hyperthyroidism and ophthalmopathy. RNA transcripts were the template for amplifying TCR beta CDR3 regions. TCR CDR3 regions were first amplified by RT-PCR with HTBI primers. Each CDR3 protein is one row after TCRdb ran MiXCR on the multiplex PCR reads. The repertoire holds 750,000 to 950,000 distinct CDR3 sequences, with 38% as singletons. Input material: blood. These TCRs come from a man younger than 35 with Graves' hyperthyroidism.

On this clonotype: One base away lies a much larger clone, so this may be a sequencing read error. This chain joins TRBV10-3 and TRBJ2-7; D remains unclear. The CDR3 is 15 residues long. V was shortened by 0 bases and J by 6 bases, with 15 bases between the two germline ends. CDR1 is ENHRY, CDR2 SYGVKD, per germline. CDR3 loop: CAISESPHKEREQYF. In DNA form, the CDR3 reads TGTGCCATCAGTGAGTCTCCGCATAAGGAACGCGAGCAGTACTTC.

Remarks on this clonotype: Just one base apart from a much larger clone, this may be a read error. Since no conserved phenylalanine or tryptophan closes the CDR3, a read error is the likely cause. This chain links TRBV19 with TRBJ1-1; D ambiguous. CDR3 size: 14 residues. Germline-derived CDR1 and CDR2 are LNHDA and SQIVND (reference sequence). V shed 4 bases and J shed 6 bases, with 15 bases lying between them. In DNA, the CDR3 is TGTGCCAGTAGTAGCGGGTTGGATACGGCTGAAGCTTTCCTT. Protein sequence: CASSSGLDTAEAFL.

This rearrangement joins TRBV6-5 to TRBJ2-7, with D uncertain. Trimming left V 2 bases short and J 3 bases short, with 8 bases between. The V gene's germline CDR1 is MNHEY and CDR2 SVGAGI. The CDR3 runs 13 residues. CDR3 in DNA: TGTGCCAGCAGTTACACGATCGACTACGAGCAGTACTTC. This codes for CASSYTIDYEQYF.

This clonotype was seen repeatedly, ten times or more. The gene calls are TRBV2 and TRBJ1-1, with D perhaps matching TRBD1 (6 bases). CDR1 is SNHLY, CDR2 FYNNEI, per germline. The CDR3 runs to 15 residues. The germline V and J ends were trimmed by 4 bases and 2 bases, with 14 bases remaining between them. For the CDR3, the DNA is TGTGCCAGCAGTGGACTCGACAGGACTAACACTGAAGCTTTCTTT. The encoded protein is CASSGLDRTNTEAFF.

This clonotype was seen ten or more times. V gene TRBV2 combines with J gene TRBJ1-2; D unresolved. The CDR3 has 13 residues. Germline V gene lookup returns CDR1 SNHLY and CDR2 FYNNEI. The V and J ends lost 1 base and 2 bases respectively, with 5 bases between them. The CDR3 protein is CASSEVGNYGYTF. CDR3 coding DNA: TGTGCCAGCAGTGAAGTCGGAAACTATGGCTACACCTTC.

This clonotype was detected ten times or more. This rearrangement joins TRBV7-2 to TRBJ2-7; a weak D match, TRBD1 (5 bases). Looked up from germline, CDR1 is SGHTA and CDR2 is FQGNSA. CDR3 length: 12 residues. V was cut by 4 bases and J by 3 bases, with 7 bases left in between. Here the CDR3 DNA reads TGTGCCAGCAGCTGGCAGGGCTACGAGCAGTACTTC. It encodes CASSWQGYEQYF. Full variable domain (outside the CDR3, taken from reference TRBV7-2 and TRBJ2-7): GAGVSQSPSNKVTEKGKDVELRCDPISGHTALYWYRQSLGQGLEFLIYFQGNSAPDKSGLPSDRFSAERTGGSVSTLTIQRTQQEDSAVYLCASSWQGYEQYFGPGTRLTVT.

The CDR3 DNA sequence: TGTGCCAGCGAGGGACCCGGGGAGCTGTTTTTT. Amino acid sequence: CASEGPGELFF. This sequence joins TRBV6-6 and TRBJ2-2, with D perhaps TRBD1 or TRBD2 (5 bases each). Germline assignment: CDR1 MNHNY and CDR2 SVGAGI (reference sequence). V was cut by 8 bases and J by 6 bases, with 7 bases left in between. The CDR3 totals 11 residues.

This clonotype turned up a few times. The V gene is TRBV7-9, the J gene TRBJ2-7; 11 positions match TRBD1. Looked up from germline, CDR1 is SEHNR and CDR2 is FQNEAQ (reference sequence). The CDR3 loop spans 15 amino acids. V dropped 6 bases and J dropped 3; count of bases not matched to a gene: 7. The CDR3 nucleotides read TGTGCCAGCAGTCCTGGACAGGGGGCCCTCTACGAGCAGTACTTC. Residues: CASSPGQGALYEQYF.

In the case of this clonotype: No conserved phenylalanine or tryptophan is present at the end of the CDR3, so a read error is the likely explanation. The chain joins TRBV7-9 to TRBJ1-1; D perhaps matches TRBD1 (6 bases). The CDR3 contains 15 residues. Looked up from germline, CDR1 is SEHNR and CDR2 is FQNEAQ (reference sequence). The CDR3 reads CASSQDGGQVTEAFL. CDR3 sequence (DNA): TGCGCCAGCAGCCAAGATGGGGGGCAGGTCACTGAAGCTTTCCTT.

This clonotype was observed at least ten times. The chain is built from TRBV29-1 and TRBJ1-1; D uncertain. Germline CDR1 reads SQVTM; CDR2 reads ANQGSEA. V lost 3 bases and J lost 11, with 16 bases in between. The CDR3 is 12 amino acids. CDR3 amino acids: CSVERGRSEAFF. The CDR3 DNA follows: TGCAGCGTTGAGAGAGGGCGGAGCGAGGCTTTCTTT.

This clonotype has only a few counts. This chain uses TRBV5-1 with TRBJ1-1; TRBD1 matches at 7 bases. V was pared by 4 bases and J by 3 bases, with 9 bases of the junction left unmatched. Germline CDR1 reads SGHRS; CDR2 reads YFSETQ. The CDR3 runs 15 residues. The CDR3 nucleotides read TGCGCCAGCAGCCCAACAGGGGCTAGAGACACTGAAGCTTTCTTT. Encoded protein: CASSPTGARDTEAFF.

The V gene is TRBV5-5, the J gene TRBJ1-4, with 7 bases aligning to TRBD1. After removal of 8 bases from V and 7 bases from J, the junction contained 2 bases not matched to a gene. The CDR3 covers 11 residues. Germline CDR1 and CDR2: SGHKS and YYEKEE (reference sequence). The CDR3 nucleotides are TGTGCCAGAAGACAGGGTGAAAAACTGTTTTTT. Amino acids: CARRQGEKLFF.

The CDR3 sequence is CASSQDEDSDYEQYF. The CDR3 nucleotides read TGCGCCAGCAGCCAAGATGAGGACTCCGACTACGAGCAGTACTTC. The rearrangement links TRBV4-3 to TRBJ2-7; tentatively, D is TRBD2 (5 bases). With 0 bases removed from V and 3 bases from J, the gap between germline ends came to 12 bases. Germline CDR1 is LGHNA and CDR2 is YSLEER. This CDR3 spans 15 amino acids.

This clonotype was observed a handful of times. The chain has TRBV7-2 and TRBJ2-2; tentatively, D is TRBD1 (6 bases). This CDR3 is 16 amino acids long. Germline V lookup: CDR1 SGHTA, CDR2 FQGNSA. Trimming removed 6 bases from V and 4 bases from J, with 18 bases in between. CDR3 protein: CASSFKTGLGTGELFF. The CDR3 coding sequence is TGTGCCAGCAGTTTCAAAACAGGGCTTGGCACCGGGGAGCTGTTTTTT.